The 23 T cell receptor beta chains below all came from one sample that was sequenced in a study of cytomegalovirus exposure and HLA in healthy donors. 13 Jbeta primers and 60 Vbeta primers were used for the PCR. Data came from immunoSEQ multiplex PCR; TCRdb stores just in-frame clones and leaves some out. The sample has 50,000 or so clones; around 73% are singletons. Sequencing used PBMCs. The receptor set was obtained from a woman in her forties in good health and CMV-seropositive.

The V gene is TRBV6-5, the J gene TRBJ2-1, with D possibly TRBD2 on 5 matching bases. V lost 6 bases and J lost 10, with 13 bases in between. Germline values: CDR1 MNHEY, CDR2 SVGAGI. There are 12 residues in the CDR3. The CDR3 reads CASSRGLPEQFF. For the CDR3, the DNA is TGTGCCAGCAGCCGAGGACTGCCCGAGCAGTTCTTC.

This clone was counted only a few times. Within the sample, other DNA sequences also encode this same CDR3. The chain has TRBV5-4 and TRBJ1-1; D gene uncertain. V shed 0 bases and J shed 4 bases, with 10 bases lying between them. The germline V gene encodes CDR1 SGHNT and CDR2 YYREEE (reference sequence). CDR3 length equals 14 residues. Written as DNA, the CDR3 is TGTGCCAGCAGCTTGGAAGGCGGAAGCACTGAAGCTTTCTTT. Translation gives CASSLEGGSTEAFF. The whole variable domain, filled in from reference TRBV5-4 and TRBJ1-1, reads ETGVTQSPTHLIKTRGQQVTLRCSSQSGHNTVSWYQQALGQGPQFIFQYYREEENGRGNFPPRFSGLQFPNYSSELNVNALELDDSALYLCASSLEGGSTEAFFGQGTRLTVV.

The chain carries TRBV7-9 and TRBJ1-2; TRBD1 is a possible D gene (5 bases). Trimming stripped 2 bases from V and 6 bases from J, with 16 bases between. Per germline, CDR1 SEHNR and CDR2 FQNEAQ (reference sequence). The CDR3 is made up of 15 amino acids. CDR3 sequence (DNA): TGTGCCAGCAGCTTATTTAACAGGAGATGGGATGGCTACACCTTC. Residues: CASSLFNRRWDGYTF.

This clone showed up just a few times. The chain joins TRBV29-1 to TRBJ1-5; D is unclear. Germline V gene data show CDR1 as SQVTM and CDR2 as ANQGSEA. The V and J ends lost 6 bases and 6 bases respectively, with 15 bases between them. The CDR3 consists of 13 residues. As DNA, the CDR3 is TGCAGCGTCGAACACTCAACGGGTCAGCCCCAGCATTTT. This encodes CSVEHSTGQPQHF.

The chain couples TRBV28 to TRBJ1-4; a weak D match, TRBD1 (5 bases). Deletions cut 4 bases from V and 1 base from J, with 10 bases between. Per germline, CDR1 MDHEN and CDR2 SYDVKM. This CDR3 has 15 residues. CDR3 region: CASSYRTETNEKLFF. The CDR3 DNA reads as TGTGCCAGCAGTTACAGGACGGAAACTAATGAAAAACTGTTTTTT.

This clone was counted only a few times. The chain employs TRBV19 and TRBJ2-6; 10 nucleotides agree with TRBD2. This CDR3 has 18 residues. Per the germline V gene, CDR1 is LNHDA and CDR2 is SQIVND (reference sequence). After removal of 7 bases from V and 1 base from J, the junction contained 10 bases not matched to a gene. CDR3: CASTKRSGGASGANVLTF. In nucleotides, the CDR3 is TGTGCCAGTACCAAAAGGAGCGGGGGGGCTTCTGGGGCCAACGTCCTGACTTTC. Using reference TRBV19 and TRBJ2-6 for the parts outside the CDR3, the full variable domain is DGGITQSPKYLFRKEGQNVTLSCEQNLNHDAMYWYRQDPGQGLRLIYYSQIVNDFQKGDIAEGYSVSREKKESFPLTVTSAQKNPTAFYLCASTKRSGGASGANVLTFGAGSRLTVL.

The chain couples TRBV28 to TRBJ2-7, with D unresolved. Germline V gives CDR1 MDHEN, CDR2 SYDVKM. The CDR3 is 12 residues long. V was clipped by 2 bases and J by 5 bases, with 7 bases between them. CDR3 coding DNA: TGTGCCAGCAGTTTACGGGTGAACGAGCAGTACTTC. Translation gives CASSLRVNEQYF.

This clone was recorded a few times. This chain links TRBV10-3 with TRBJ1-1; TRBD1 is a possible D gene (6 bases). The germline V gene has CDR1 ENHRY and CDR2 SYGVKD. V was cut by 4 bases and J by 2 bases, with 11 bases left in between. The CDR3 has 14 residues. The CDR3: CAISGGTSNTEAFF. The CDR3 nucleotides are TGTGCCATCAGTGGAGGGACATCTAACACTGAAGCTTTCTTT.

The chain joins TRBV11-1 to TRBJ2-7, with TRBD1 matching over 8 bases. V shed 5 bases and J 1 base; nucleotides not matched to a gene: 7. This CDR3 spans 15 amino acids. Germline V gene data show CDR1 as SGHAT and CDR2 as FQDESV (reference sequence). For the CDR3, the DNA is TGTGCCAGCAGCCCCATCGGACAGGGTTCCTACGAGCAGTACTTC. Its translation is CASSPIGQGSYEQYF.

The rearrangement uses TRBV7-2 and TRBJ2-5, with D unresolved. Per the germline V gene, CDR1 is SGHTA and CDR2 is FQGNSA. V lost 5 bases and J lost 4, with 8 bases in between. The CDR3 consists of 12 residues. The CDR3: CASSHQLETQYF. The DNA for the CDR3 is TGTGCCAGCAGCCATCAGTTAGAGACCCAGTACTTC.

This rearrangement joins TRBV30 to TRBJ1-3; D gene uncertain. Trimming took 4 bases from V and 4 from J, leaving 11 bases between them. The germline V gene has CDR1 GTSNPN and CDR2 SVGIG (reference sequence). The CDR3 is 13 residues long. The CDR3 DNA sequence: TGTGCCTGGAATTCCTTACTGGGAAACACCATATATTTT. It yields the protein CAWNSLLGNTIYF.

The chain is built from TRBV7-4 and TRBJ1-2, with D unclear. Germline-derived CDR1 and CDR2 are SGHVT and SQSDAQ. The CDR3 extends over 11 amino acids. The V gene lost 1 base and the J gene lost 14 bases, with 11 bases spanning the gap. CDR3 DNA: TGTGCCAGCAGCTTAGGGCCCCCCCGAACCTTC. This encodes CASSLGPPRTF.

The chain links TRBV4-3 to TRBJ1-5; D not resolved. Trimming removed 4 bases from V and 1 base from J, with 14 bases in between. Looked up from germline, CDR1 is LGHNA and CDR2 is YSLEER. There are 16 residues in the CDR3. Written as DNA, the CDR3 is TGCGCCAGCAGCCTCCAGGTCGCGGGGAGCAATCAGCCCCAGCATTTT. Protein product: CASSLQVAGSNQPQHF.

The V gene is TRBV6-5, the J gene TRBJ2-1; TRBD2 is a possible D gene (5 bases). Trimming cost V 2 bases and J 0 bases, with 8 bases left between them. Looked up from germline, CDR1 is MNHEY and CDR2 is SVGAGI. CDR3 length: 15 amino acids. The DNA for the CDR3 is TGTGCCAGCAGTTACGAGGGTAACTCCTACAATGAGCAGTTCTTC. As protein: CASSYEGNSYNEQFF.

As DNA, the CDR3 is TGTGCCAGCAGCCTGGACCATACAACAGGGGGTTATGGCTACACCTTC. It yields the protein CASSLDHTTGGYGYTF. The chain links TRBV7-2 to TRBJ1-2, with TRBD1 identical over 8 bases. J lost 5 bases, V lost 5 bases, and 13 bases had no gene match. The CDR3 sequence is 16 residues long. Germline loops: CDR1 SGHTA, CDR2 FQGNSA.

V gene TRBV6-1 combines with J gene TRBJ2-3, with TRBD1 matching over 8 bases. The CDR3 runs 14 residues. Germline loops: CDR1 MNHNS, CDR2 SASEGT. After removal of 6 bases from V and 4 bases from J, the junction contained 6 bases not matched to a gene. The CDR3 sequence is CASRTRQGPDTQYF. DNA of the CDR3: TGTGCCAGCAGGACCCGACAGGGGCCAGATACGCAGTATTTT.

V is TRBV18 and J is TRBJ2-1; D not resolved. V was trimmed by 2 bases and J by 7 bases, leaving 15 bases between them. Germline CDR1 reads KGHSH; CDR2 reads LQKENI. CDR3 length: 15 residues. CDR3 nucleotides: TGTGCCAGCTCACCAAATAGCCAGAACGAGAATGAGCAGTTCTTC. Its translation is CASSPNSQNENEQFF.

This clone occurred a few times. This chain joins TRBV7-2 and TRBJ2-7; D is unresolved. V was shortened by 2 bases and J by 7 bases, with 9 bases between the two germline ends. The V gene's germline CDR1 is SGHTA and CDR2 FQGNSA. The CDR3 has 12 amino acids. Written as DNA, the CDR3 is TGTGCCAGCAGCTTATTCGCGAGGGAGCAGTACTTC. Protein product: CASSLFAREQYF.

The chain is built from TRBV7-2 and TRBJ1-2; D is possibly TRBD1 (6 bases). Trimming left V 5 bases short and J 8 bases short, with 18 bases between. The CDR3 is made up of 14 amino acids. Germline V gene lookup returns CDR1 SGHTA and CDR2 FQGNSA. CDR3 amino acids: CASSPDRVQGGYTF. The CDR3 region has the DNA TGTGCCAGCAGCCCCGATAGGGTTCAGGGGGGCTACACCTTC.

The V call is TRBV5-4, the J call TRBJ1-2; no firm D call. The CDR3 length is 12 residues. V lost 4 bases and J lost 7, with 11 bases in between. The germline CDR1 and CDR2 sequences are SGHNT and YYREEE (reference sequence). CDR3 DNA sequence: TGTGCCAGCAGCAAGGAGCCTTTTGGCTACACCTTC. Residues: CASSKEPFGYTF.

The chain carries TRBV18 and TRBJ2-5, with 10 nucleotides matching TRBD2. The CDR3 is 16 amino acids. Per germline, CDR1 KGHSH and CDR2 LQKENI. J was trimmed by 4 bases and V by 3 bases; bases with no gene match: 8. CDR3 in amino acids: CASSPQAGGQRETQYF. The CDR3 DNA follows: TGTGCCAGCTCACCGCAAGCGGGGGGGCAACGAGAGACCCAGTACTTC.

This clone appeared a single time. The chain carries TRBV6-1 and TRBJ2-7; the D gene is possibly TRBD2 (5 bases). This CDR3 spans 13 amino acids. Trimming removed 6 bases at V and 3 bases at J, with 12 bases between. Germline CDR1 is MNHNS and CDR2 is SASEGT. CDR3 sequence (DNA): TGTGCCAGCAGCCTCTCAGAGGGCTACGAGCAGTACTTC. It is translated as CASSLSEGYEQYF.

The CDR3 bases are TGTGCCAGCACCGTGGGGAGAACTAATTCACCCCTCCACTTT. Translated: CASTVGRTNSPLHF. This sequence joins TRBV6-6 and TRBJ1-6; the D is unclear. The CDR3 extends over 14 amino acids. CDR1 and CDR2 (germline): MNHNY, SVGAGI (reference sequence). The V gene lost 7 bases and the J gene lost 6 bases, with 13 bases spanning the gap.